Listed below are T cell receptor beta chains from one sample, sequenced in a study of metastatic and nonmetastatic thyroid tumors. TCRdb re-called clones from the PCR reads using MiXCR. The profile shows just over 20,000 clones, more than 9% of them singletons. Sequencing was done on a sample of blood. The receptors shown here come from a male donor with papillary thyroid cancer or a benign thyroid nodule (not recorded which). Some clones in this sample may be carry-over from other donors' samples. CDR3s include the opening cysteine and the closing phenylalanine or tryptophan. Each record gives: V gene, D gene, clone size, J gene, CDR3 protein, CDR3 DNA. A D gene is named only where the DNA matches it firmly. Not every row has a clone size; where given, it reads once, few, many or a size class.

V gene: TRBV4-1; D gene: TRBD1; clone size: many; J gene: TRBJ2-2; CDR3 protein: CASSQTGFPGELFF; CDR3 DNA: TGCGCCAGCAGTCAGACAGGGTTTCCCGGGGAGCTGTTTTTT
V gene: TRBV4-2; D gene: .; clone size: many; J gene: TRBJ1-2; CDR3 protein: CASSQQGQGYTF; CDR3 DNA: TGTGCCAGCAGCCAGCAGGGGCAAGGCTACACCTTC
V gene: TRBV7-9; D gene: .; clone size: many; J gene: TRBJ2-2; CDR3 protein: CASSAAGAGELFF; CDR3 DNA: TGTGCCAGCAGCGCAGCAGGGGCCGGGGAGCTGTTTTTT
V gene: TRBV2; D gene: .; clone size: few; J gene: TRBJ1-2; CDR3 protein: CASSDTRRGYVYTF; CDR3 DNA: TGTGCCAGCAGTGACACGAGGCGCGGCTATGTCTACACCTTC
V gene: TRBV7-2; D gene: .; clone size: .; J gene: TRBJ2-5; CDR3 protein: CASSLVGLLQETQYF; CDR3 DNA: TGTGCCAGCAGCTTAGTCGGCTTACTCCAAGAGACCCAGTACTTC
V gene: TRBV4-1; D gene: TRBD1; clone size: medium-sized; J gene: TRBJ2-3; CDR3 protein: CASSQPGQGSDTQYF; CDR3 DNA: TGCGCCAGCAGCCAACCAGGACAGGGTTCAGATACGCAGTATTTT
V gene: TRBV30; D gene: TRBD1; clone size: .; J gene: TRBJ2-7; CDR3 protein: CAWSAGPGGTYEQYF; CDR3 DNA: TGTGCCTGGAGTGCCGGGCCAGGGGGTACCTACGAGCAGTACTTC
V gene: TRBV6-1; D gene: .; clone size: medium-sized; J gene: TRBJ2-7; CDR3 protein: CASRQTHEQYF; CDR3 DNA: TGTGCCAGCAGGCAGACCCACGAGCAGTACTTC
V gene: TRBV5-1; D gene: TRBD1; clone size: many; J gene: TRBJ2-5; CDR3 protein: CASSWGQGRLGETQYF; CDR3 DNA: TGCGCCAGCAGCTGGGGACAGGGAAGGCTGGGAGAGACCCAGTACTTC
V gene: TRBV5-5; D gene: TRBD1; clone size: many; J gene: TRBJ1-1; CDR3 protein: CASSLIVRQGGTEAFF; CDR3 DNA: TGTGCCAGCAGCTTGATAGTCCGACAGGGGGGAACTGAAGCTTTCTTT
V gene: TRBV7-6; D gene: .; clone size: many; J gene: TRBJ2-1; CDR3 protein: CASSLDERTEQFF; CDR3 DNA: TGTGCCAGCAGCTTAGATGAGCGGACTGAGCAGTTCTTC
V gene: TRBV7-8; D gene: .; clone size: medium-sized; J gene: TRBJ2-7; CDR3 protein: CASSSSVAEQYF; CDR3 DNA: TGTGCCAGCAGCTCATCGGTGGCCGAGCAGTACTTC
V gene: TRBV9; D gene: .; clone size: many; J gene: TRBJ2-2; CDR3 protein: CASSVGTRDGELFF; CDR3 DNA: TGTGCCAGCAGCGTAGGGACTCGAGACGGGGAGCTGTTTTTT